This entry lists 5 T cell receptor beta chains sequenced from one sample in a study of cytomegalovirus exposure and HLA in healthy donors. PCR amplification relied on 60 Vbeta primers (plus 13 Jbeta primers). The data were produced by immunoSEQ multiplex PCR, yet TCRdb's version contains in-frame clones alone and is incomplete. The table shows 35,000 to 45,000 clones, with 45% to 55% occurring only once. The source material was PBMCs. Every receptor here comes from a woman in her thirties or forties in good health and CMV-seropositive.

CDR3 region: CADAPGDSDTQYF. For the CDR3, the DNA is TGCGCCGACGCCCCGGGGGACTCAGATACGCAGTATTTT. The gene calls are TRBV10-2 and TRBJ2-3, with D possibly TRBD2 on 6 matching bases. Germline-derived CDR1 and CDR2 are WSHSY and SAAADI. Deletions cut 11 bases from V and 4 bases from J, with 16 bases between. The CDR3 contains 13 residues.

The chain uses TRBV5-4 and TRBJ1-5, with TRBD1 identical over 7 bases. CDR1 SGHNT and CDR2 YYREEE come from the germline V gene (reference sequence). V trimming: 4 bases; J trimming: 5 bases; junction bases outside the gene matches: 6. The CDR3 runs to 14 residues. CDR3 DNA sequence: TGTGCCAGCAGCGCCGGGACAGTAGATCAGCCCCAGCATTTT. Protein sequence: CASSAGTVDQPQHF.

The sample holds a few counts of this clone. The chain employs TRBV5-1 and TRBJ2-7, with 7 bases matching TRBD1. CDR1 SGHRS and CDR2 YFSETQ come from the germline V gene. There are 15 residues in the CDR3. The J segment lost 4 bases and the V segment lost 5 bases, leaving 12 bases of the junction unmatched. The CDR3 DNA is TGCGCCAGCAGTTCTACCACGGGACAGCGATACGAGCAGTACTTC. Translating gives CASSSTTGQRYEQYF. The variable domain in full, completed from reference TRBV5-1 and TRBJ2-7, reads KAGVTQTPRYLIKTRGQQVTLSCSPISGHRSVSWYQQTPGQGLQFLFEYFSETQRNKGNFPGRFSGRQFSNSRSEMNVSTLELGDSALYLCASSSTTGQRYEQYFGPGTRLTVT.

The chain has TRBV2 and TRBJ2-4; 11 bases fit TRBD1. The germline V gene encodes CDR1 SNHLY and CDR2 FYNNEI. The CDR3 consists of 16 residues. V was clipped by 5 bases and J by 8 bases; unmatched bases: 11. The DNA of the CDR3 is TGTGCCAGCAGTACGACCTGGACAGGGGGCCGGGACATTCAGTACTTC. Translated, it gives CASSTTWTGGRDIQYF.

This clone was counted once. This chain links TRBV5-4 with TRBJ1-4; D remains ambiguous. There are 15 residues in the CDR3. Trimming took 1 base from V and 3 from J, leaving 10 bases between them. Germline CDR1 is SGHNT and CDR2 is YYREEE (reference sequence). The CDR3 here is CASSLLAGPNEKLFF. For the CDR3, the DNA is TGTGCCAGCAGCTTGTTGGCAGGCCCTAATGAAAAACTGTTTTTT.